The source of this T cell receptor beta chain is a study of early T cells in non-severe SARS-CoV-2 infection. This clonotype was observed many times. The target antigen is unknown. Study findings and constraints: Private and CD4 specificities were missed by VDJdb matching, skewed to anti-spike CD8.

Each single cDNA molecule received a unique molecular identifier. TCRdb fed the 5' RACE reads into MiXCR, producing one record per CDR3 protein. The sample consists of some 91,000 distinct CDR3 sequences, 13% of them appearing once. The germline gives CDR1 MGHDK, CDR2 SYGVNS. V was cut by 6 bases and J by 0 bases, with 14 bases left in between. The CDR3 length is 15 residues. The specimen sequenced was whole blood. The receptor comes from an adult who was a healthcare worker with PCR-confirmed SARS-CoV-2 infection or an uninfected control (not recorded which). The V call is TRBV25-1, the J call TRBJ2-5; no firm D call. The CDR3 nucleotides are TGTGCCAGCAGCCCTTGGGCGGTTCACCAAGAGACCCAGTACTTC. Translating it yields CASSPWAVHQETQYF.